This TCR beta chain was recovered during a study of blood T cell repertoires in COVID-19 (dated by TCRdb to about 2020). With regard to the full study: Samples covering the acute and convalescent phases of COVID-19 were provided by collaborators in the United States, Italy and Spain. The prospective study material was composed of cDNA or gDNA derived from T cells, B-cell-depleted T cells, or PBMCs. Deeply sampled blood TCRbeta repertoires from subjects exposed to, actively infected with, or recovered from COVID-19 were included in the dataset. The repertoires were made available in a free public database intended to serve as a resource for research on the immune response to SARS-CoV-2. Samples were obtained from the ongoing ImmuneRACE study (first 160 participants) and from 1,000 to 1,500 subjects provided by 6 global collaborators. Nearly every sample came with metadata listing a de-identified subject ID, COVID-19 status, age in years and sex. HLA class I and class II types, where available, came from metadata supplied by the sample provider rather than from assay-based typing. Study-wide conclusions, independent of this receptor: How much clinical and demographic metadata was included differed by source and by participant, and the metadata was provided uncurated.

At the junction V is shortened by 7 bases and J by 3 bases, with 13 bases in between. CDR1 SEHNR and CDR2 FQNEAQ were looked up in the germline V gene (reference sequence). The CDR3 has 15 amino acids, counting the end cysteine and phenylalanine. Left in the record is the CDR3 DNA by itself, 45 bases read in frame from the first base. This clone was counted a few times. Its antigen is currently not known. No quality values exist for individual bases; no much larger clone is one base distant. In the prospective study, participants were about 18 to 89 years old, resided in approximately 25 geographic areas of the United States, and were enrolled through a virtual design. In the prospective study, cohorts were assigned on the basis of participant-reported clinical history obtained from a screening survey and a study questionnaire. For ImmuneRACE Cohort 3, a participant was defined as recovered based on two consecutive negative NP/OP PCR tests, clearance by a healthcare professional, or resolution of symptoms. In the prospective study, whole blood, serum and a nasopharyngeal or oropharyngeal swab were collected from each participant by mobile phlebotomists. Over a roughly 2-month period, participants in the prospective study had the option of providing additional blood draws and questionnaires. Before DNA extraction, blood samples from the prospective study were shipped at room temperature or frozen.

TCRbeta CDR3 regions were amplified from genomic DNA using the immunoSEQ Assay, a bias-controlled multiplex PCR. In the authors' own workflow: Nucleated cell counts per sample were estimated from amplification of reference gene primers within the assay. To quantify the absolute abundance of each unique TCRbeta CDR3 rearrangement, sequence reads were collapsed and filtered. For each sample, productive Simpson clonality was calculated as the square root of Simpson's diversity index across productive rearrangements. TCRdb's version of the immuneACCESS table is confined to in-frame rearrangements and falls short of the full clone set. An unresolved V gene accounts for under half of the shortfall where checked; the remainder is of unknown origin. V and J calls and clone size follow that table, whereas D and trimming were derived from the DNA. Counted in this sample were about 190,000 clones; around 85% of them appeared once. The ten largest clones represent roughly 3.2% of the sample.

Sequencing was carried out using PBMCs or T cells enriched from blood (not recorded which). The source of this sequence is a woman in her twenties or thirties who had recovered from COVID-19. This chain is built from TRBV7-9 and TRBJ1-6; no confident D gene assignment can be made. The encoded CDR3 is CASKGGSFYNSPLHF. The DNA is TGTGCCAGCAAAGGAGGGAGTTTCTATAATTCACCCCTCCACTTT.